The sequence of this T cell receptor beta chain was determined in a study of identical twins. TCRdb recomputed calls from the 5' RACE reads with MiXCR, one row per CDR3 protein. The repertoire consists of over 200,000 distinct CDR3 sequences, with roughly 9.4% occurring once and the leading ten covering about 5%. Specimen: memory (CD45RO+) T cells sorted from blood. The source is a woman under 30 in good health.

CDR3 sequence (DNA): TGCAGCGTTGAAAAGGGACAGGGGGGAAAGTCCTACGAGCAGTACTTC. Its protein is CSVEKGQGGKSYEQYF. This sequence joins TRBV29-1 and TRBJ2-7; the match to TRBD1 covers 11 bases. V dropped 2 bases and J dropped 1; count of bases not matched to a gene: 7. The CDR3 contains 16 residues. CDR1 is SQVTM and CDR2 is ANQGSEA in the germline V gene.